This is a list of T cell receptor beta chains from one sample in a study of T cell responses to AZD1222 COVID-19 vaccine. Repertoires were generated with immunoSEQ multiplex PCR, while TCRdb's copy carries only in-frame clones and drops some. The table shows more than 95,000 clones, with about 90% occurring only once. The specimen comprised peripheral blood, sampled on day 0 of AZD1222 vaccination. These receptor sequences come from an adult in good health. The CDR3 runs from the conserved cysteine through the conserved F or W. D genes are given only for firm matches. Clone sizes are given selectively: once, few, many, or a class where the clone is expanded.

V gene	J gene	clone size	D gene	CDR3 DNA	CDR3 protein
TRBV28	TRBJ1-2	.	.	TGTGCCAGCAGTTTAACGACGAGGAGTTACTATGGCTACACCTTC	CASSLTTRSYYGYTF
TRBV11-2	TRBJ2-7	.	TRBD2	TGTGCCAGCAGCTTAGGTCCGGGAGGGTACGAGCAGTACTTC	CASSLGPGGYEQYF
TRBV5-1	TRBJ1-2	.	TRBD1	TGCGCCAGCAGCCAAACAGGGGGAGAGAACTATGGCTACACCTTC	CASSQTGGENYGYTF
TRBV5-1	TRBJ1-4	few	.	TGCGCCAGCAGCTTGGAATTCGCGACTAATGAAAAACTGTTTTTT	CASSLEFATNEKLFF
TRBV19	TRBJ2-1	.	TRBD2	TGTGCCAGTAGTATCGGGGGGACCCACAATGAGCAGTTCTTC	CASSIGGTHNEQFF
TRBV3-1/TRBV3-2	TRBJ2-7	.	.	TGTGCCAGCAGCCAAGGATCGGCGAGCTCCTACGAGCAGTACTTC	CASSQGSASSYEQYF
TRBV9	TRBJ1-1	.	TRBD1	TGTGCCAGCAGCGTAGTTGGACAGGGGAACACTGAAGCTTTCTTT	CASSVVGQGNTEAFF
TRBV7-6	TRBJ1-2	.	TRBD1	TGTGCCAGCAGCTTAGGGACAGGGGCGAATGGCTACACCTTC	CASSLGTGANGYTF
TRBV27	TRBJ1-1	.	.	TGTGCCAGCAGTTTAAGCCAGGGTTATAACACTGAAGCTTTCTTT	CASSLSQGYNTEAFF
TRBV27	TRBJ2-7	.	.	TGTGCCAGCAGTTTTAGGGAACGGGACTACGAGCAGTACTTC	CASSFRERDYEQYF
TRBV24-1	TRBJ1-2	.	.	TGTGCCACCAGTGATGCTGGGACCTCTAACTATGGCTACACCTTC	CATSDAGTSNYGYTF
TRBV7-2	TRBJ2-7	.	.	TGTGCCAGCAAGACTTGGGACGCCATGGGAGAGCAGTACTTC	CASKTWDAMGEQYF
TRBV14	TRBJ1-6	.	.	TGTGCCAGCAGCCGCAGAGGGGTGCTTAATTCACCCCTCCACTTT	CASSRRGVLNSPLHF
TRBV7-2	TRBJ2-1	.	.	TGTGCCAGCAGCTTAGTCGCCCTGGGCTCCTACAATGAGCAGTTCTTC	CASSLVALGSYNEQFF
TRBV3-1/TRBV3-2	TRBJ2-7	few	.	TGTGCCAGCAGCCAAGGAATCAACTACGAGCAGTACTTC	CASSQGINYEQYF
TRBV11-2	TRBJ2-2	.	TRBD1	TGTGCCAGCAGCCTGAACAGGGGGGCGAACACCGGGGAGCTGTTTTTT	CASSLNRGANTGELFF
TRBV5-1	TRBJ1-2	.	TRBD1	TGCGCCAGCAGCTCTCGGGACAGGGCCTTCGGCTACACCTTC	CASSSRDRAFGYTF
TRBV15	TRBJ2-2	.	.	TGTGCCACCAGCCTTATGTCCGGGACGGTTTACACCGGGGAGCTGTTTTTT	CATSLMSGTVYTGELFF
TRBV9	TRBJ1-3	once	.	TGTGCCAGCAGCGTATCGGGGATCTCTGGAAACACCATATATTTT	CASSVSGISGNTIYF
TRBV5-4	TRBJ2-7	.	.	TGTGCCAGCAGCCCCTGGGAAGGGGGGCCCTACGAGCAGTACTTC	CASSPWEGGPYEQYF
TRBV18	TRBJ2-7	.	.	TGTGCCAGCTCCCCCCCCGACCCCTACGAGCAGTACTTC	CASSPPDPYEQYF
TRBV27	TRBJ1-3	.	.	TGTGCCAGCAGTTCATTGGGCGGGGGGCGCGGGACTGGAAACACCATATATTTT	CASSSLGGGRGTGNTIYF
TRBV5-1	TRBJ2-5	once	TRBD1	TGCGCCAGCTCCCTTGGGGTTACAGGGGGCCAAGAGACCCAGTACTTC	CASSLGVTGGQETQYF
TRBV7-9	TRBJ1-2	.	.	TGTGCCAGCAGCGCGTCCTCGTACGAGGGCTACACCTTC	CASSASSYEGYTF
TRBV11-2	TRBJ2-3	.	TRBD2	TGTGCCAGCAGCCCTCGACCACGCGGGGGTGGAGATACGCAGTATTTT	CASSPRPRGGGDTQYF
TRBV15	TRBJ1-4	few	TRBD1	TGTGCCACCAGCCGGGACAGATCTAATGAAAAACTGTTTTTT	CATSRDRSNEKLFF
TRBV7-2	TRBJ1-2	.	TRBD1	TGTGCCAGCAGCCGTGACAGGGTCAAAGGCTACACCTTC	CASSRDRVKGYTF
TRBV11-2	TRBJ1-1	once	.	TGTGCCAGCAGCTTAGTATTGTTGAACACTGAAGCTTTCTTT	CASSLVLLNTEAFF
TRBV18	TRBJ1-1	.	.	TGTGCCAGCTCACCCGCTTTGGGGGTCACTGAAGCTTTCTTT	CASSPALGVTEAFF
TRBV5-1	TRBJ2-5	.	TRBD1	TGCGCCAGCAGCGGGGGGACAGGGGGCTACCAAGAGACCCAGTACTTC	CASSGGTGGYQETQYF
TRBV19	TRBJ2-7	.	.	TGTGCCAGTAGCCGCTCAGGCGGGGTTTCGGGCTCCTACGAGCAGTACTTC	CASSRSGGVSGSYEQYF
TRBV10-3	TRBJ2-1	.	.	TGTGCCACCCGGGGCTACGATGAGCAGTTCTTC	CATRGYDEQFF
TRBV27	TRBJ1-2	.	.	TGTGCCAGCAGCCAAAGGGGGGTTAACTATGGCTACACCTTC	CASSQRGVNYGYTF
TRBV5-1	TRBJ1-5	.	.	TGCGCCAGCAGCCTTACTGGGGAGACCCTCCAGCCCCAGCATTTT	CASSLTGETLQPQHF
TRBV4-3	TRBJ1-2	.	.	TGCGCCAGCAGCCAAGATTGGGGGTCCCACTATGGCTACACCTTC	CASSQDWGSHYGYTF
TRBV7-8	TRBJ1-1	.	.	TGTGCCAGCAGAGCAGCGGTGGCGAACACTGAAGCTTTCTTT	CASRAAVANTEAFF
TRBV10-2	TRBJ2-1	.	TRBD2	TGCGCCAGCAGGGGACTAGCGGGGGGCGATGAGCAGTTCTTC	CASRGLAGGDEQFF
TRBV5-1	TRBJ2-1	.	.	TGCGCCAGCAGCTTGTCGGGCAACCTCAATGAGCAGTTCTTC	CASSLSGNLNEQFF
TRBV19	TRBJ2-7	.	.	TGTGCCAGTAGTATAACCGGGGGCGCCTACGAGCAGTACTTC	CASSITGGAYEQYF
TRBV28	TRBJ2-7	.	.	TGTGCCAGTGCAGTCCCGGCCTACGAGCAGTACTTC	CASAVPAYEQYF
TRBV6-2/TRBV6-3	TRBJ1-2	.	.	TGTGCCAGCAGTTCCCCCGCTGACGTCTACGGCTACACCTTC	CASSSPADVYGYTF
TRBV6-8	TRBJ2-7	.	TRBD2	TGTGCCAGCAGCCCAACCAGAAGGACTAGCGGGAGAATTATGCGGGAGCAGTACTTC	CASSPTRRTSGRIMREQYF
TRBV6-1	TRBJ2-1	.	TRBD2	TGTGCCAGCAGTGGACTCCGGACTAGCGGGAGGAGGAATGAGCAGTTCTTC	CASSGLRTSGRRNEQFF
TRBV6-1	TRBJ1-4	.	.	TGTGCCAGCAGTGACCTCTCAGGGGTAGTTAATGAAAAACTGTTTTTT	CASSDLSGVVNEKLFF
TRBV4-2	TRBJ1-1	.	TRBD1	TGTGCCAGCAGCCAGGGAAGGGGGCTCGGGGTAGCTTTCTTT	CASSQGRGLGVAFF
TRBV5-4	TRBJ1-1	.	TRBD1	TGTGCCAGCAGCTTGGCAGGGGGTGAGAACACTGAAGCTTTCTTT	CASSLAGGENTEAFF
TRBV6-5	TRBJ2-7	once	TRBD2	TGTGCCAGCAGTTACTCTACGGGGGGGAGCTACGAGCAGTACTTC	CASSYSTGGSYEQYF
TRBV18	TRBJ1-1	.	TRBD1	TGTGCCAGCTCCCGACAGGGAACTGACACTGAAGCTTTCTTT	CASSRQGTDTEAFF
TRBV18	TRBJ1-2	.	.	TGTGCCAGCTCACCATCCTCAGACCCCGGTGGCTATGGCTACACCTTC	CASSPSSDPGGYGYTF
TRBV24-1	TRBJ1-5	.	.	TGTGCCACCAGTGCGGGGTGGGGTAGCAATCAGCCCCAGCATTTT	CATSAGWGSNQPQHF
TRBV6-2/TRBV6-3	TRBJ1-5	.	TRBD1	TGTGCCAGCAGTCCGACAGGGGTGGGAAATCAGCCCCAGCATTTT	CASSPTGVGNQPQHF
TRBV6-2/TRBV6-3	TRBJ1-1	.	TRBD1	TGTGCCAGCAGTGCGCCGGGACAGGGTGTAGGAAACACTGAAGCTTTCTTT	CASSAPGQGVGNTEAFF
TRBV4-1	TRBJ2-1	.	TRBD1	TGCGCCAGCAGCCAAGGGACAGGGCCCTTCTTC	CASSQGTGPFF
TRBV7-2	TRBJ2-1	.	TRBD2	TGTGCCAGCAGCGTAGCGGGAGGCGGATACAATGAGCAGTTCTTC	CASSVAGGGYNEQFF
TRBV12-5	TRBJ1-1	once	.	TGTGCTAGTGGTTCCGGAAGGGGCACTGAAGCTTTCTTT	CASGSGRGTEAFF
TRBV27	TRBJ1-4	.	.	TGTGCCAGCAGCACCCTCGGGGATAATGAAAAACTGTTTTTT	CASSTLGDNEKLFF
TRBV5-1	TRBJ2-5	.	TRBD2	TGCGCCAGCAGCTTTGGGACTAGCGGAAAGCTGGGGGAGACCCAGTACTTC	CASSFGTSGKLGETQYF
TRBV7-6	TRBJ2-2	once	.	TGTGCCAGCAGCCAGCTGGGTCCCAACACCGGGGAGCTGTTTTTT	CASSQLGPNTGELFF
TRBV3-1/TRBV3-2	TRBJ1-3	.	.	TGTGCCAGCAGCCGGAACAGACCTGGAAACACCATATATTTT	CASSRNRPGNTIYF
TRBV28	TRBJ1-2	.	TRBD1	TGTGCCAGTTACAGGGGGGCTAACTATGGCTACACCTTC	CASYRGANYGYTF